The 28 T cell receptor beta chains presented below share a single source sample, sequenced in a study of T cell responses to AZD1222 COVID-19 vaccine. The table came from immunoSEQ multiplex PCR; TCRdb's copy has only in-frame clones and leaves some out. The table lists around 110,000 clones, 85% to 90% of them singletons. The source was peripheral blood, collected on day 0 of AZD1222 vaccination. These receptors were taken from an adult in good health.

The chain employs TRBV9 and TRBJ2-3; D is possibly TRBD2 (6 bases). Trimming stripped 0 bases from V and 6 bases from J, with 20 bases between. The germline CDR1 and CDR2 sequences are SGDLS and YYNGEE. This CDR3 is 17 amino acids long. The DNA of the CDR3 is TGTGCCAGCAGCGTAGTCGGGGGACTTACTACCACTGATACGCAGTATTTT. Translation: CASSVVGGLTTTDTQYF.

The rearrangement joins TRBV27 to TRBJ2-3; the D gene is possibly TRBD2 (5 bases). The CDR3 has 14 amino acids. CDR1 is MNHEY, CDR2 SMNVEV, per germline (reference sequence). V shed 6 bases and J shed 0 bases, with 10 bases lying between them. The CDR3, as DNA: TGTGCCAGCAGGAGGGCCTCTAGCACAGATACGCAGTATTTT. As protein: CASRRASSTDTQYF.

This clone was recorded once. V gene TRBV7-9 combines with J gene TRBJ2-3; perhaps TRBD2 as D (7 bases). Between the trimmed V and J ends, which lost 1 base and 6 bases, there was a span of 14 bases. The germline V gene encodes CDR1 SEHNR and CDR2 FQNEAQ (reference sequence). This CDR3 contains 15 residues. The CDR3 DNA is TGTGCCAGCAGCTTAGGTCCAGGGGAGGGGGATACGCAGTATTTT. This translates into CASSLGPGEGDTQYF.

This clone was recorded once. The chain uses TRBV19 and TRBJ2-2; TRBD2 matches at 12 bases. This CDR3 is 19 amino acids long. Germline-derived CDR1 and CDR2 are LNHDA and SQIVND (reference sequence). With 7 bases clipped from V and 5 bases from J, the junction kept 17 bases outside the gene matches. The CDR3 nucleotides are TGTGCCAGTACCCTCCGCCCCCGACTAGCGGGAGTGGAAACCGGGGAGCTGTTTTTT. This codes for CASTLRPRLAGVETGELFF.

This clone was picked up a small number of times. This rearrangement joins TRBV9 to TRBJ1-3; TRBD1 aligns across 7 bases. Trimming at V came to 4 bases and at J to 3 bases, leaving 4 bases not matched to a gene. This CDR3 contains 14 residues. Germline lookup yields CDR1 SGDLS and CDR2 YYNGEE. CDR3 region: CASSWDSRGNTIYF. The CDR3 nucleotides read TGTGCCAGCAGCTGGGACAGTCGTGGAAACACCATATATTTT.

This clone was counted many times. The chain has TRBV5-1 and TRBJ2-7; 11 positions agree with TRBD1. V shed 2 bases, J shed 4 bases, and the junction held 2 bases outside the gene matches. The CDR3 is made up of 14 amino acids. CDR1 SGHRS and CDR2 YFSETQ come from the germline V gene. The CDR3 bases are TGCGCCAGCAGCTTAGGGACAGGGGGTTACGAGCAGTACTTC. It specifies CASSLGTGGYEQYF.

The gene calls are TRBV5-5 and TRBJ2-7, with 12 bases lining up with TRBD1. Germline loops: CDR1 SGHKS, CDR2 YYEKEE (reference sequence). The trim removed 1 base at V and 4 bases at J, leaving 3 bases unmatched. This CDR3 is built from 15 residues. Here the CDR3 DNA reads TGTGCCAGCAGCTTGAAGGGACAGGGGGCGTACGAGCAGTACTTC. Its translation: CASSLKGQGAYEQYF. Full variable domain (remainder filled in from reference TRBV5-5 and TRBJ2-7): DAGVTQSPTHLIKTRGQQVTLRCSPISGHKSVSWYQQVLGQGPQFIFQYYEKEERGRGNFPDRFSARQFPNYSSELNVNALLLGDSALYLCASSLKGQGAYEQYFGPGTRLTVT.

This chain uses TRBV27 with TRBJ1-2; maybe TRBD1 (5 bases). CDR1 and CDR2 from the germline V gene are MNHEY and SMNVEV (reference sequence). V was cut by 1 base and J by 0 bases, with 9 bases left in between. The CDR3 runs 15 residues. DNA for the CDR3: TGTGCCAGCAGTTTATTCGCGGGGGCTAACTATGGCTACACCTTC. Translated: CASSLFAGANYGYTF.

This clone has only one observation. The chain combines TRBV7-2 with TRBJ1-6, with D uncertain. Germline CDR1 and CDR2: SGHTA and FQGNSA. CDR3 length: 15 amino acids. V was pared by 5 bases and J by 4 bases, with 12 bases between. CDR3 protein: CASSPREEYNSPLHF. CDR3 DNA: TGTGCCAGCAGCCCCCGTGAGGAGTATAATTCACCCCTCCACTTT. Drawing the rest from reference TRBV7-2 and TRBJ1-6, the complete variable domain is GAGVSQSPSNKVTEKGKDVELRCDPISGHTALYWYRQSLGQGLEFLIYFQGNSAPDKSGLPSDRFSAERTGGSVSTLTIQRTQQEDSAVYLCASSPREEYNSPLHFGNGTRLTVT.

V is TRBV7-9 and J is TRBJ2-2; 10 bases line up with TRBD2. The CDR3 sequence is 17 residues long. Germline assignment: CDR1 SEHNR and CDR2 FQNEAQ (reference sequence). Germline trimming cut 1 base from V and 1 base from J; bases unmatched to any gene: 3. CDR3 in amino acids: CASSLGTSGKNTGELFF. CDR3 nucleotides: TGTGCCAGCAGCTTAGGTACTAGCGGGAAGAACACCGGGGAGCTGTTTTTT.

This clone appeared a few times. The chain recombines TRBV11-2 with TRBJ1-5; the D is unclear. The V end was cut by 5 bases, the J end by 2 bases, with 16 bases between. The CDR3 extends over 16 amino acids. The germline CDR1 and CDR2 sequences are SGHAT and FQNNGV. The CDR3 sequence: CASSPGRRLGNQPQHF. The CDR3 coding sequence is TGTGCCAGCAGCCCCGGACGGAGGCTGGGCAATCAGCCCCAGCATTTT. Combining the CDR3 with reference TRBV11-2 and TRBJ1-5 gives the whole variable domain EAGVAQSPRYKIIEKRQSVAFWCNPISGHATLYWYQQILGQGPKLLIQFQNNGVVDDSQLPKDRFSAERLKGVDSTLKIQPAKLEDSAVYLCASSPGRRLGNQPQHFGDGTRLSIL.

The J gene is TRBJ1-6, the V gene TRBV5-1; 11 positions agree with TRBD1. This CDR3 region has 15 residues. After removal of 1 base from V and 8 bases from J, the junction contained 2 bases not matched to a gene. Germline loops: CDR1 SGHRS, CDR2 YFSETQ. CDR3 in DNA: TGCGCCAGCAGCTTGTCGGGACAGGGGGATTCACCCCTCCACTTT. This sequence encodes CASSLSGQGDSPLHF.

The chain recombines TRBV7-6 with TRBJ2-7; 10 nucleotides agree with TRBD1. Unmatched junction bases numbered 16, after V lost 5 bases and J lost 3 bases. Germline values: CDR1 SGHVS, CDR2 FNYEAQ. The length of the CDR3 is 18 residues. CDR3 residues: CASSATPRGTGVFYEQYF. The DNA for the CDR3 is TGTGCCAGCAGCGCCACACCCCGAGGGACAGGGGTGTTCTACGAGCAGTACTTC.

The chain has TRBV25-1 and TRBJ2-7; a weak D match, TRBD1 (6 bases). The V and J ends lost 1 base and 3 bases respectively, with 13 bases between them. In germline, CDR1 is MGHDK, CDR2 SYGVNS. CDR3 size: 15 residues. CDR3: CASSEFGRGGYEQYF. The CDR3 DNA reads as TGTGCCAGCAGTGAATTCGGCAGGGGTGGCTACGAGCAGTACTTC.

The sample holds a few counts of this clone. The chain is built from TRBV28 and TRBJ1-1; no firm D call. The CDR3 is made up of 15 amino acids. Germline values: CDR1 MDHEN, CDR2 SYDVKM. Trimming removed 4 bases from V and 1 base from J, with 13 bases in between. CDR3 protein: CASSSDWQSNTEAFF. The CDR3 coding sequence is TGTGCCAGCAGTTCCGATTGGCAGTCGAACACTGAAGCTTTCTTT.

The chain employs TRBV28 and TRBJ2-3, with D uncertain. The CDR3 sequence is 15 residues long. The ends were cut back, 4 bases at V and 1 base at J, with 12 bases in the middle. The germline gives CDR1 MDHEN, CDR2 SYDVKM. The DNA of the CDR3 is TGTGCCAGCAGTTACCCGGTTAGGGGCACAGATACGCAGTATTTT. The encoded protein is CASSYPVRGTDTQYF.

J is TRBJ1-6 and V is TRBV11-1; no firm D call. The CDR3 contains 13 residues. V lost 5 bases, J lost 7 bases, and 9 bases lay in between. Germline assignment: CDR1 SGHAT and CDR2 FQDESV (reference sequence). The CDR3 nucleotides read TGTGCCAGCAGCGCTGACCTGAATTCACCCCTCCACTTT. The encoded protein is CASSADLNSPLHF. Filled out from reference TRBV11-1 and TRBJ1-6, the complete variable domain reads EAEVAQSPRYKITEKSQAVAFWCDPISGHATLYWYRQILGQGPELLVQFQDESVVDDSQLPKDRFSAERLKGVDSTLKIQPAELGDSAMYLCASSADLNSPLHFGNGTRLTVT.

V is TRBV6-5 and J is TRBJ2-1, with D possibly being TRBD2 (5 bases). This CDR3 has 15 amino acids. Germline CDR1 MNHEY, CDR2 SVGAGI. Trimming removed 7 bases at V and 1 base at J, with 14 bases between. CDR3 amino acids: CASTVDYGSYNEQFF. The DNA of the CDR3 is TGTGCCAGCACCGTAGACTATGGGTCCTACAATGAGCAGTTCTTC.

This chain links TRBV11-1 with TRBJ2-5, with D unclear. CDR3 length: 14 residues. Germline loops: CDR1 SGHAT, CDR2 FQDESV (reference sequence). V lost 2 bases, J lost 5 bases, and 12 bases lay in between. CDR3 bases: TGTGCCAGCAGCTTATTTGAGGCCCCCGAGACCCAGTACTTC. Protein product: CASSLFEAPETQYF.

CDR3 nucleotide sequence: TGTGCCAGCCTATCGTTCAACAGGGGGTCGCGGGAGCAGTACTTC. Translation: CASLSFNRGSREQYF. This chain uses TRBV28 with TRBJ2-7; 8 bases fit TRBD1. This CDR3 is built from 15 residues. Germline V gene data show CDR1 as MDHEN and CDR2 as SYDVKM. J was trimmed by 7 bases and V by 8 bases; bases with no gene match: 16. Based on the CDR3 plus reference TRBV28 and TRBJ2-7, the full variable domain is DVKVTQSSRYLVKRTGEKVFLECVQDMDHENMFWYRQDPGLGLRLIYFSYDVKMKEKGDIPEGYSVSREKKERFSLILESASTNQTSMYLCASLSFNRGSREQYFGPGTRLTVT.

The V call is TRBV15, the J call TRBJ1-3; D is uncertain. V was pared by 1 base and J by 4 bases, with 8 bases between. Germline CDR1 is LNHNV and CDR2 is YYDKDF (reference sequence). The CDR3 has 14 amino acids. CDR3 bases: TGTGCCACCAGCAGAGGCGCGAGCGGAAACACCATATATTTT. Translated, it gives CATSRGASGNTIYF.

This clone was recorded a few times. The rearrangement uses TRBV11-2 and TRBJ1-3, with D perhaps TRBD1 (5 bases). Germline V gene lookup returns CDR1 SGHAT and CDR2 FQNNGV. The CDR3 is 16 amino acids. Trimming cost V 4 bases and J 0 bases, with 13 bases left between them. CDR3 in DNA: TGTGCCAGCAGCTCCATCTGGACAAACTCTGGAAACACCATATATTTT. Its translation is CASSSIWTNSGNTIYF.

The chain carries TRBV19 and TRBJ2-7; 7 nucleotides match TRBD1. V shed 11 bases, J shed 9 bases, and the junction held 19 bases outside the gene matches. Germline values: CDR1 LNHDA, CDR2 SQIVND (reference sequence). The CDR3 loop spans 14 amino acids. The CDR3 DNA follows: TGTGCCCGCGAAAGGGTGAGACAGGGTTGTTCGCAGTACTTC. This gives the protein CARERVRQGCSQYF.

The V and J genes are TRBV6-2 or TRBV6-3 and TRBJ2-1; D remains unclear. The CDR3 extends over 13 amino acids. CDR1 is MNHEY, CDR2 SVGEGT, per germline. V was trimmed by 1 base and J by 7 bases, leaving 8 bases between them. This CDR3 reads CASSYFLENEQFF. CDR3 nucleotides: TGTGCCAGCAGTTACTTCCTGGAGAATGAGCAGTTCTTC.

The V gene is TRBV12-3 or TRBV12-4, the J gene TRBJ1-2; TRBD1 is a possible D gene (6 bases). Trimming shortened V by 5 bases and J by 4 bases, and 8 bases separated the two germline ends. This CDR3 spans 12 amino acids. As DNA, the CDR3 is TGTGCCAGCAGTCCGGACAGCTATGGCTACACCTTC. Its translation is CASSPDSYGYTF.

This chain uses TRBV30 with TRBJ2-7, with a possible D match to TRBD2 (6 bases). This CDR3 has 16 amino acids. Germline V gene lookup returns CDR1 GTSNPN and CDR2 SVGIG (reference sequence). V was cut by 3 bases and J by 0 bases, with 18 bases left in between. Here the CDR3 DNA reads TGTGCCTGGAGGGCCACGGGTCGGGGGTTCTCCTACGAGCAGTACTTC. Amino acids: CAWRATGRGFSYEQYF.

This chain joins TRBV19 and TRBJ1-2; tentatively, D is TRBD1 (5 bases). Germline CDR1 LNHDA, CDR2 SQIVND (reference sequence). V lost 3 bases and J lost 2, with 10 bases in between. The CDR3 covers 14 residues. CDR3 coding DNA: TGTGCCAGTAGTATCGGGGGTGAGAACTATGGCTACACCTTC. Its translation: CASSIGGENYGYTF.

This chain joins TRBV19 and TRBJ2-3; TRBD2 might be the D (6 bases). CDR1 is LNHDA, CDR2 SQIVND, per germline (reference sequence). The CDR3 totals 17 residues. Trimming shortened V by 5 bases and J by 2 bases, and 20 bases separated the two germline ends. The CDR3 coding sequence is TGTGCCAGTAGTCCAAAGCCTATAGCGGAATTCACAGATACGCAGTATTTT. Encoded protein: CASSPKPIAEFTDTQYF.